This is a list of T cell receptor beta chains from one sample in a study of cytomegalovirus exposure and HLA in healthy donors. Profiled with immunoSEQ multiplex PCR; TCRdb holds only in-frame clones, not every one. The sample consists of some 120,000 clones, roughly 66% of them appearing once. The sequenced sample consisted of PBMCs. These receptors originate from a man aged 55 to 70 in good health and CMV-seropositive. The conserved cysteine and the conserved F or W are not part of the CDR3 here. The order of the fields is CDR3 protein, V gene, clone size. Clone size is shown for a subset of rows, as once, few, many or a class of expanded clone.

ATSRDGQGQPQH,TRBV15,-
ASSPFADRNTEAF,TRBV18,-
ASSLGDRSSYEQY,TRBV7-9,-
ASSLRSQETQY,TRBV13,-
ASSPGTSGRETQY,TRBV9,few
ASSIMEGAGSEAF,TRBV19,-
ASRGRVGNQPQH,TRBV28,once
ASSFSGEQY,TRBV5-6,-
ASRPPGNQPQH,TRBV2,once
ASKGTGGPYEQY,TRBV28,-
ASSYAGVRTNEKLF,TRBV6-5,-
ASSSRGGISYEQY,TRBV5-6,-
ASSLWAKEAQH,TRBV7-8,-
ASSGGTGGSGYT,TRBV5-1,-
ASSRQGEIGAGELF,TRBV5-1,-
ASSTGLAGGETQY,TRBV19,-
ASSVRPGTVQPLH,TRBV7-8,once
AWSVGSGVYNEQF,TRBV30,-
ASSELGGNTEAF,TRBV6-1,-
AWKPTGSGANVLT,TRBV30,-
ASSLGAGTGNTIY,TRBV27,-
ASSQVFRGQGKRGGYT,TRBV4-2,-
ATSSYYDYNEQF,TRBV15,-
ASSPGGTGNTIY,TRBV9,-
ATLTGRDYGYT,TRBV2,-
ASSLAGTRFSPLH,TRBV5-1,-
SACPEVEQF,TRBV20-1,-
ASSHDIYEQY,TRBV6-5,few
AWDGGASRDTQY,TRBV30,few
ASSWGGNSPLH,TRBV28,-
ASSSRGAQY,TRBV27,-
ASSASRTLNQPQH,TRBV2,-
ASSWETGQESYGYT,TRBV5-8,few
ASSLLGQPTDTQY,TRBV7-3,many
AWSTLSGTGLYEQY,TRBV30,-
ASSLGRTSGFRSPDTQY,TRBV7-2,-
ASSEEARAEAF,TRBV2,-
ASSKRIRGWDSGANVLT,TRBV21-1,-
ASSLLTAGVYGYT,TRBV18,-
ASSFSVATNEKLF,TRBV28,few
AWSPRSGGEQY,TRBV30,-
ASSLGGNTEAF,TRBV2,-
ASSMGSLNTEAF,TRBV19,-
AYLPLAGPDTQY,TRBV30,-
ASRMGGVNTGELF,TRBV6-1,-
ACGQGPSAGSQPQH,TRBV30,-
SAGTGGGPQH,TRBV29-1,few
ASSSISGLAGGRYEQY,TRBV10-2,-
ASSLGRQGLNSPLH,TRBV5-1,-
ASSGTEYGYT,TRBV7-2,-
ASSVGTGRGGETQY,TRBV5-4,-
ASSRYRSQQHNEQF,TRBV7-9,-
ASSQDVTGGGSTDTQY,TRBV4-1,few
ASSLRPVGAWAQY,TRBV5-4,-